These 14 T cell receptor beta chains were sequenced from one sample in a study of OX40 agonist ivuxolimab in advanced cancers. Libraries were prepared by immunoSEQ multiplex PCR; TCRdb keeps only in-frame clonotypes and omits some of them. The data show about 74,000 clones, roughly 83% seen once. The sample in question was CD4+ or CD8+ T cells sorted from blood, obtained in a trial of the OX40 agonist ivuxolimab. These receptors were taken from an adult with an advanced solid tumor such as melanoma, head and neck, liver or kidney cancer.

Here the CDR3 reads CASSLNQGGGALVEQYF. The CDR3 nucleotides are TGTGCCAGCAGCTTAAATCAAGGCGGGGGGGCTCTAGTCGAGCAGTACTTC. This sequence joins TRBV11-3 and TRBJ2-7; 9 bases fit TRBD2. Germline-derived CDR1 and CDR2 are SGHNT and YENEEA. The trim removed 2 bases at V and 6 bases at J, leaving 14 bases unmatched. The CDR3 runs to 17 residues.

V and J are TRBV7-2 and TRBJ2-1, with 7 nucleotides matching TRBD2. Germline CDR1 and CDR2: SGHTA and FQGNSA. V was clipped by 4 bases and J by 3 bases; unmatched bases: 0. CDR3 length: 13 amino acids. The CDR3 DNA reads TGTGCCAGCAGCTCGGGGGGCTACAATGAGCAGTTCTTC. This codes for CASSSGGYNEQFF.

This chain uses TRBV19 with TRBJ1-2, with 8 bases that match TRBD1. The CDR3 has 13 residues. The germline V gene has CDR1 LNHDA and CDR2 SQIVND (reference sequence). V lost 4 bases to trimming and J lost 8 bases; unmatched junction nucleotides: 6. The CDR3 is CASSTTRGQGYTF. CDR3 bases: TGTGCCAGTAGTACAACCAGGGGGCAAGGCTACACCTTC. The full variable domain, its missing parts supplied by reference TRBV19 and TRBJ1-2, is DGGITQSPKYLFRKEGQNVTLSCEQNLNHDAMYWYRQDPGQGLRLIYYSQIVNDFQKGDIAEGYSVSREKKESFPLTVTSAQKNPTAFYLCASSTTRGQGYTFGSGTRLTVV.

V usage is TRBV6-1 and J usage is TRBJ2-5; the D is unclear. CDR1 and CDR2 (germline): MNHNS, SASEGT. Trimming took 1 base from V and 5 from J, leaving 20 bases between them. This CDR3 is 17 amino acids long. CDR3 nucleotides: TGTGCCAGCAGTGAAGTCTTAAACCCTCCCCATGTGGAGACCCAGTACTTC. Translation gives CASSEVLNPPHVETQYF.

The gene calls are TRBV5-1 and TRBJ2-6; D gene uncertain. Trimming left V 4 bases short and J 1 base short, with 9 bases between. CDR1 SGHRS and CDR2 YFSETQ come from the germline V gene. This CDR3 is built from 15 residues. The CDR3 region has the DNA TGCGCCAGCAGCCTCCTGGAATCTGGGGCCAACGTCCTGACTTTC. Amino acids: CASSLLESGANVLTF.

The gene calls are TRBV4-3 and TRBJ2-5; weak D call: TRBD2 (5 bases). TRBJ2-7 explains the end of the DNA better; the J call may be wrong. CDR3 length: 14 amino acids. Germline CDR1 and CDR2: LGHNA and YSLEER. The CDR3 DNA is TGCGCCAGCAGCCAATCTCACCGGGGTCACGAGCAGTACTTC. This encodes CASSQSHRGHEQYF.

The CDR3 bases are TGCAGCGCCCGGGGATTCCATGAGGGAAATGAAAAACTGTTTTTT. It translates to CSARGFHEGNEKLFF. The chain couples TRBV29-1 to TRBJ1-4, with D uncertain. The CDR3 is 15 residues long. Germline CDR1 reads SQVTM; CDR2 reads ANQGSEA. Trimming removed 7 bases from V and 5 bases from J, with 20 bases in between.

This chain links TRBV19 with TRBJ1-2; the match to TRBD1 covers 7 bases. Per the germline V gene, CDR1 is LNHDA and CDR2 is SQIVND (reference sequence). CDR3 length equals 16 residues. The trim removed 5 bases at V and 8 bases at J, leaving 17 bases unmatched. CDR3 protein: CASSPRGQATRGGYTF. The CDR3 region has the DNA TGTGCCAGTAGTCCCCGAGGACAGGCAACGAGGGGGGGCTACACCTTC.

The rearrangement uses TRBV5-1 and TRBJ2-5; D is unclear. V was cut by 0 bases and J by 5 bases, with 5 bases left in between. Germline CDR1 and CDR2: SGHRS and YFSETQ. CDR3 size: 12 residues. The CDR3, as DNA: TGCGCCAGCAGCTTGGCCGCGGAGACCCAGTACTTC. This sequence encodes CASSLAAETQYF.

In DNA form, the CDR3 reads TGTGCCAGCAGACACCCCTTGACGGTCGCCAATTCACCCCTCCACTTT. As protein: CASRHPLTVANSPLHF. This chain joins TRBV27 and TRBJ1-6, with D hard to call. Trimming shortened V by 6 bases and J by 7 bases, and 19 bases separated the two germline ends. Germline V gene lookup returns CDR1 MNHEY and CDR2 SMNVEV (reference sequence). This CDR3 region has 16 residues.

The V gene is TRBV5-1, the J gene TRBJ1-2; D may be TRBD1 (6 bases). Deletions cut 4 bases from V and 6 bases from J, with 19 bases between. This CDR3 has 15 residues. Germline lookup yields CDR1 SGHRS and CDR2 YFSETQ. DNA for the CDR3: TGCGCCAGCAGCCCGGGACAAGCCCTATCCCATGGCTACACCTTC. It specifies CASSPGQALSHGYTF. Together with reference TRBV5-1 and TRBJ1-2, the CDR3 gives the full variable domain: KAGVTQTPRYLIKTRGQQVTLSCSPISGHRSVSWYQQTPGQGLQFLFEYFSETQRNKGNFPGRFSGRQFSNSRSEMNVSTLELGDSALYLCASSPGQALSHGYTFGSGTRLTVV.

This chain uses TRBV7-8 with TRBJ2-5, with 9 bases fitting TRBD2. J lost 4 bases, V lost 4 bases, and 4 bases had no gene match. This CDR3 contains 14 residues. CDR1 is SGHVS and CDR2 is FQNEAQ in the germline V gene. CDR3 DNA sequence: TGTGCCAGCAGCTCAGCGGGGGGCGGAGAGACCCAGTACTTC. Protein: CASSSAGGGETQYF.

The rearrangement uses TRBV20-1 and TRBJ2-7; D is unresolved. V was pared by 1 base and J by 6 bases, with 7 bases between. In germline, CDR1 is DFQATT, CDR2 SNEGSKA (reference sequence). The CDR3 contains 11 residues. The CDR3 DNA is TGCAGTGCTAGAGTAGTTGGCGAGCAGTACTTC. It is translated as CSARVVGEQYF.

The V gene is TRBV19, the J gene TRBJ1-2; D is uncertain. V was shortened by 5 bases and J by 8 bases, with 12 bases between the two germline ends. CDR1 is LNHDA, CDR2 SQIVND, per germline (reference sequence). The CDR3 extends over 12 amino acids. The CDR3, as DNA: TGTGCCAGTAGTCGCGCAGTAGGAGGCTACACCTTC. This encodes CASSRAVGGYTF.